This TCR beta chain was sequenced during a study of regulatory T cells in long-lasting Graves disease. Study-wide results and caveats: Persistent cases of Graves' showed reduced TCR diversity relative to newly diagnosed patients.

On this clonotype itself: The antigen remains unidentified.

The CDR3 totals 12 residues. Germline V gives CDR1 SEHNR, CDR2 FQNEAQ (reference sequence). V was cut by 1 base and J by 5 bases, with 5 bases left in between. Arm-PCR with iRepertoire HTBI primers amplified the CDR3 regions for these TCR beta libraries. A single record per CDR3 protein comes from TCRdb applying MiXCR to the multiplex PCR reads. The sample gives hundreds of thousands of distinct CDR3 sequences, about 16% of which show up once; just under 25% is in the top ten. The time point denotes: newly diagnosed GD, antithyroid drugs for less than 3 months. There was RNA extracted from PBMCs, and the TCR library was made from it. These data were also filed under a second study, of T cells in Graves' hyperthyroidism and ophthalmopathy.

The clonotype comes from a woman between 40 and 65 years old with Graves disease. V and J are TRBV7-9 and TRBJ1-2; no clear D gene. The source was peripheral blood mononuclear cells (PBMCs), collected at new diagnosis, from a patient treated with antithyroid drugs. CDR3 amino acids: CASSLVQYGYTF. The CDR3 DNA follows: TGTGCCAGCAGCTTAGTACAGTATGGCTACACCTTC.